These 2 T cell receptor beta chains originate from one sample sequenced in a study of blood T cell repertoires in COVID-19. Here immunoSEQ multiplex PCR was the method, and the copy in TCRdb shows in-frame clones only, minus some. The data show some 340,000 clones, 85% to 95% seen once. The sample was PBMCs or T cells enriched from blood (not recorded which). These TCRs come from a woman aged 25 to 39 who had been exposed to COVID-19.

This rearrangement joins TRBV19 to TRBJ2-5; D perhaps matches TRBD1 (5 bases). Trimming took off 4 bases at V and 2 bases at J, with 11 bases between the two ends. Germline V lookup: CDR1 LNHDA, CDR2 SQIVND (reference sequence). The CDR3 is 14 residues long. The CDR3 bases are TGTGCCAGTAGTACAGGGCGGCTGCAAGAGACCCAGTACTTC. Encoded protein: CASSTGRLQETQYF.

This clone came up once. The chain carries TRBV3-1 (or the pseudogene TRBV3-2) and TRBJ2-5; 10 nucleotides agree with TRBD2. Germline assignment: CDR1 LGHDT and CDR2 YNNKEL (reference sequence). This CDR3 is built from 15 residues. J gave up 5 bases and V 6 bases, and 9 bases lay outside the gene matches. CDR3 loop: CASSRSGGLGETQYF. The CDR3 DNA sequence: TGTGCCAGCAGTCGTAGCGGGGGGCTTGGGGAGACCCAGTACTTC.